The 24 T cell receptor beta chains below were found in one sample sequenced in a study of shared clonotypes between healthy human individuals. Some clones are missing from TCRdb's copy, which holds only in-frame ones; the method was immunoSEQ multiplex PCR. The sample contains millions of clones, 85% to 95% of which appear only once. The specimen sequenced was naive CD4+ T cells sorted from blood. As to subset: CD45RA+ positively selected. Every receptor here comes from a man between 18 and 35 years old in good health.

The CDR3 DNA reads as TGTGCCTGGAGTGATGCGGGAAGGAAACTGTTTTTT. Its protein product is CAWSDAGRKLFF. The chain employs TRBV30 and TRBJ1-4; D uncertain. V was trimmed by 1 base and J by 11 bases, leaving 11 bases between them. The CDR3 runs to 12 residues. The germline CDR1 and CDR2 sequences are GTSNPN and SVGIG (reference sequence). Based on the CDR3 plus reference TRBV30 and TRBJ1-4, the full variable domain is SQTIHQWPATLVQPVGSPLSLECTVEGTSNPNLYWYRQAAGRGLQLLFYSVGIGQISSEVPQNLSASRPQDRQFILSSKKLLLSDSGFYLCAWSDAGRKLFFGSGTQLSVL.

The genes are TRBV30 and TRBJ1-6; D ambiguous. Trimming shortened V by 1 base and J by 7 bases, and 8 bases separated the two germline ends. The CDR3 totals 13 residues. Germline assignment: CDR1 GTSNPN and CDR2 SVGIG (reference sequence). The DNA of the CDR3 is TGTGCCTGGAGTGAATACGGGAATTCACCCCTCCACTTT. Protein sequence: CAWSEYGNSPLHF.

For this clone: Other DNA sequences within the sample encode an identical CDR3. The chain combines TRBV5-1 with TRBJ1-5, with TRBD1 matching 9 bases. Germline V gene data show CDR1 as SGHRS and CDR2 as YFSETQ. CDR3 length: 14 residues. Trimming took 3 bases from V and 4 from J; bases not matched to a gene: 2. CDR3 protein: CASSSGQGNQPQHF. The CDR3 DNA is TGCGCCAGCAGCTCAGGACAGGGGAATCAGCCCCAGCATTTT.

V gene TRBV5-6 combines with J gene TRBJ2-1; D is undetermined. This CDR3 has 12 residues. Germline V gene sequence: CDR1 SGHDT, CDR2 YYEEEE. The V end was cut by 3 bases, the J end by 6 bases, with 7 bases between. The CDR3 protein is CASSYSFNEQFF. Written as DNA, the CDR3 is TGTGCCAGCAGCTACAGCTTCAATGAGCAGTTCTTC.

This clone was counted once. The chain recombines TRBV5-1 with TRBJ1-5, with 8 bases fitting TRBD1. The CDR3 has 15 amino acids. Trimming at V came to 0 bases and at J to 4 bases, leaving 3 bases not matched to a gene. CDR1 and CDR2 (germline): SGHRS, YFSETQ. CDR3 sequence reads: CASSLDRGENQPQHF. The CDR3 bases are TGCGCCAGCAGCTTGGACAGGGGGGAAAATCAGCCCCAGCATTTT.

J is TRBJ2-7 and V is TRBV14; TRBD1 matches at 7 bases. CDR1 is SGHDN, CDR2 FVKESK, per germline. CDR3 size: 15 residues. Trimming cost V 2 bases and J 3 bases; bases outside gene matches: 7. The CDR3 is CASSQITDRDYEQYF. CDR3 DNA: TGTGCCAGCAGCCAAATTACCGACAGGGACTACGAGCAGTACTTC.

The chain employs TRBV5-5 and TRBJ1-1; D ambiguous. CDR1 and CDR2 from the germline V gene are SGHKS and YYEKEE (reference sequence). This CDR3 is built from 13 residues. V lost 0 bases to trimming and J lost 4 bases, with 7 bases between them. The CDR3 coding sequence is TGTGCCAGCAGCTTGGAGGCGGTCACTGAAGCTTTCTTT. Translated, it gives CASSLEAVTEAFF. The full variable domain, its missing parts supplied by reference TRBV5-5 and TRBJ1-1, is DAGVTQSPTHLIKTRGQQVTLRCSPISGHKSVSWYQQVLGQGPQFIFQYYEKEERGRGNFPDRFSARQFPNYSSELNVNALLLGDSALYLCASSLEAVTEAFFGQGTRLTVV.

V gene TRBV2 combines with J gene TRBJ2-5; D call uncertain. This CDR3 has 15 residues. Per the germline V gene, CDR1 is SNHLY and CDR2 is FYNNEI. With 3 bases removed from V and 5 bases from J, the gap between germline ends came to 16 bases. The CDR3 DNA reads TGTGCCAGCAGTGACAGGAAGGGCCTGGGCGAGACCCAGTACTTC. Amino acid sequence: CASSDRKGLGETQYF.

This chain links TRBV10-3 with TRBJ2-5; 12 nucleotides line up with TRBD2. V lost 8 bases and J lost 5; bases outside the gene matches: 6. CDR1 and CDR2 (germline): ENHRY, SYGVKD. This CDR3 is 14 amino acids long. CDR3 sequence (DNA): TGTGCCATCGGTCTAGCGGGAGGGGTTGAGACCCAGTACTTC. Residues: CAIGLAGGVETQYF.

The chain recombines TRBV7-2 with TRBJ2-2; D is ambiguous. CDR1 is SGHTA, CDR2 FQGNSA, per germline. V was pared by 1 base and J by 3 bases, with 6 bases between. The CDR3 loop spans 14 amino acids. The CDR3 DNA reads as TGTGCCAGCAGCTTAGTTTGGCACACCGGGGAGCTGTTTTTT. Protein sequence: CASSLVWHTGELFF.

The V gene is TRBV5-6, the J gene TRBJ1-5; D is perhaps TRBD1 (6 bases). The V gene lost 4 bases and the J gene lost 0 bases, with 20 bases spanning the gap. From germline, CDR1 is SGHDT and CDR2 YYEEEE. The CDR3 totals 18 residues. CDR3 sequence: CASSSGTGKRGSNQPQHF. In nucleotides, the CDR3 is TGTGCCAGCAGCAGTGGAACAGGGAAAAGGGGTAGCAATCAGCCCCAGCATTTT.

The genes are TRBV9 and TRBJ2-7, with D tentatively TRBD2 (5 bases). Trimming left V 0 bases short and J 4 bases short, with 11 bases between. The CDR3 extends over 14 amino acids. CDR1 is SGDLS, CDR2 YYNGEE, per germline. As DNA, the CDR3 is TGTGCCAGCAGCGTAGGTGGACTTCCTTACGAGCAGTACTTC. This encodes CASSVGGLPYEQYF.

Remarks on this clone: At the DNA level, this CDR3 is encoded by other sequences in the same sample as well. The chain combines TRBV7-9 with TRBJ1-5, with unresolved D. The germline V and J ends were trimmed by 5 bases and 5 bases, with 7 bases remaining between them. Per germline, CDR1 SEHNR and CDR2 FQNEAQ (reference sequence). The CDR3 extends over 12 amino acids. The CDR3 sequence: CASSLDYQPQHF. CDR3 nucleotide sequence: TGTGCCAGCAGCCTAGATTATCAGCCCCAGCATTTT. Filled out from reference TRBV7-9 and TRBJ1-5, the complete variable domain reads DTGVSQNPRHKITKRGQNVTFRCDPISEHNRLYWYRQTLGQGPEFLTYFQNEAQLEKSRLLSDRFSAERPKGSFSTLEIQRTEQGDSAMYLCASSLDYQPQHFGDGTRLSIL.

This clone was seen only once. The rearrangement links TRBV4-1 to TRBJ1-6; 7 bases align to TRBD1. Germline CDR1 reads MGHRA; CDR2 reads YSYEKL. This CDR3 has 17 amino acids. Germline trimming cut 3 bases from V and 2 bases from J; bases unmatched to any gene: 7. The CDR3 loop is CASSQVPGGAYNSPLHF. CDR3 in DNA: TGCGCCAGCAGCCAGGTGCCAGGGGGAGCCTATAATTCACCCCTCCACTTT.

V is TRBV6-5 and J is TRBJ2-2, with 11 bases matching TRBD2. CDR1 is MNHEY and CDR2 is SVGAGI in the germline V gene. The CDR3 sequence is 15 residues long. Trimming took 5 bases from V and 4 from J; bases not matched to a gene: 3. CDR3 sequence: CASSQGLAVTGELFF. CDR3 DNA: TGTGCCAGCAGTCAGGGACTAGCGGTCACCGGGGAGCTGTTTTTT.

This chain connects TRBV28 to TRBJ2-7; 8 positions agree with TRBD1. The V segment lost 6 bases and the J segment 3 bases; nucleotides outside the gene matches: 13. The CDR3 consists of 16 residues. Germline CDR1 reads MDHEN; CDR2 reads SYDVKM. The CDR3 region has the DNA TGTGCCAGCAGGGATTCGGACAGGGTGTTTAGCTACGAGCAGTACTTC. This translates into CASRDSDRVFSYEQYF.

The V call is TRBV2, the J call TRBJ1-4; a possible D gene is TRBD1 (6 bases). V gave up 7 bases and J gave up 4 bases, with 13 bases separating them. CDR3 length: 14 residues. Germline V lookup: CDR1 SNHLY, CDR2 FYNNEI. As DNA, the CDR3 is TGTGCCAGCACAGGACAGCCTGTTAATGAAAAACTGTTTTTT. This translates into CASTGQPVNEKLFF.

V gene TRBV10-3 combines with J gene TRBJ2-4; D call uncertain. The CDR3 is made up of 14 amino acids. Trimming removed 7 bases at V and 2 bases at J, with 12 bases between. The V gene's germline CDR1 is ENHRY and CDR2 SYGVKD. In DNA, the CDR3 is TGTGCCATCAAGGTCCGTGACCCCAAAAACATTCAGTACTTC. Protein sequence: CAIKVRDPKNIQYF.

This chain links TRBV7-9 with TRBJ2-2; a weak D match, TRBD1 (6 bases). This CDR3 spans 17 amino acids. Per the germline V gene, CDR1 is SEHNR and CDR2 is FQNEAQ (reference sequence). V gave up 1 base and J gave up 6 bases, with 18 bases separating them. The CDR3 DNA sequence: TGTGCCAGCAGCTTAGGTTCCAGGGGAAGCAACCCCGGGGAGCTGTTTTTT. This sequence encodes CASSLGSRGSNPGELFF.

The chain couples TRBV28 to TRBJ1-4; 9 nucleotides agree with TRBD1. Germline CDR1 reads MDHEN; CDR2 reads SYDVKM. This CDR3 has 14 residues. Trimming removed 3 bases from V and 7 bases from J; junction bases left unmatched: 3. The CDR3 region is CASSFTGGGEKLFF. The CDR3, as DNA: TGTGCCAGCAGTTTTACAGGGGGCGGTGAAAAACTGTTTTTT.

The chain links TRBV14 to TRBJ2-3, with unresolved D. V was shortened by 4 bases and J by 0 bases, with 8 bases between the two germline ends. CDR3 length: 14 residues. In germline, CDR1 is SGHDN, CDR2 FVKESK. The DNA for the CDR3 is TGTGCCAGCAGCCCCCTAGAGAGCACAGATACGCAGTATTTT. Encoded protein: CASSPLESTDTQYF.

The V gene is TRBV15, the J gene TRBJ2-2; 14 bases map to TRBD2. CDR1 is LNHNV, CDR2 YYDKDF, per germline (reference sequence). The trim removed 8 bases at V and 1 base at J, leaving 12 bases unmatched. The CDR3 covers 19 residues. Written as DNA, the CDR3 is TGTGCCACCGGAGGAACGGGACTAGCGGGGGATAAGAACACCGGGGAGCTGTTTTTT. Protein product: CATGGTGLAGDKNTGELFF.

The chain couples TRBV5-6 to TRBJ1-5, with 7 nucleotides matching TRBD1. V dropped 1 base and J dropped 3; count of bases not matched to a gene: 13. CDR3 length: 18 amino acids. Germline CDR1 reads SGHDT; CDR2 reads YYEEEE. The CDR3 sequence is CASSLQDRVKPDNQPQHF. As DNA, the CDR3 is TGTGCCAGCAGCTTGCAAGACAGGGTCAAACCCGACAATCAGCCCCAGCATTTT.

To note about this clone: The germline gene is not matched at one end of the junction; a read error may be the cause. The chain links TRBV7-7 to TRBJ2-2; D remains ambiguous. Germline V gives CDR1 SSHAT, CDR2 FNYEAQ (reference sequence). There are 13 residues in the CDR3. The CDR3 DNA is TGTGCTAGCAGCTTGGACCACACCGGGGAGCTGTTTTTT. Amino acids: CASSLDHTGELFF.